The source of this TCR beta chain is a study of human T cells and chemical hapten exposure. On the study more broadly: A patient group, mainly female, showed alopecia areata, totalis or universalis.

During construction of the library, unique molecular identifiers were attached to individual cDNA molecules for quantitative, reproducible TCR counting. One entry per CDR3 protein results from TCRdb running MiXCR on the RACE reads. The sample lists about 110,000 distinct CDR3 sequences, approximately 36% occurring once. Time point defined: patch test 3, about 24 weeks after DPC sensitization. This sample's treatment: therapeutic diphenylcyclopropenone sensitization with weekly scalp DPC. Total RNA was extracted from unfractionated whole blood. CDR3 length equals 15 residues. V shed 5 bases, J shed 4 bases, and the junction held 6 bases outside the gene matches. The germline gives CDR1 DFQATT, CDR2 SNEGSKA (reference sequence). This clonotype was recorded a few times.

The receptor's source is a middle-aged man with alopecia areata. Some clones in this sample may be carry-over from other donors' samples. The V call is TRBV20-1, the J call TRBJ2-3, with TRBD2 matching over 13 bases. The source was whole blood, collected in connection with sensitization to the hapten diphenylcyclopropenone (DPC). The CDR3 spells CSARTSGRAADTQYF. CDR3 DNA sequence: TGCAGTGCTCGAACTAGCGGGAGGGCCGCAGATACGCAGTATTTT.